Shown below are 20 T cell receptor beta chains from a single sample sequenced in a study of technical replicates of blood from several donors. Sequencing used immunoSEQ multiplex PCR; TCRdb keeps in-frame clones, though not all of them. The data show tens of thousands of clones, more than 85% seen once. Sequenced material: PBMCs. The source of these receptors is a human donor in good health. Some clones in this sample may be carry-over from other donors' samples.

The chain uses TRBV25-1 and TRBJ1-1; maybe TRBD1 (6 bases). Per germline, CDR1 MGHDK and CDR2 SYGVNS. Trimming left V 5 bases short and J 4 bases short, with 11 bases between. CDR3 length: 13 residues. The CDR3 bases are TGTGCCAGCAGTTCGACAGGCAGCACTGAAGCTTTCTTT. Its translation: CASSSTGSTEAFF.

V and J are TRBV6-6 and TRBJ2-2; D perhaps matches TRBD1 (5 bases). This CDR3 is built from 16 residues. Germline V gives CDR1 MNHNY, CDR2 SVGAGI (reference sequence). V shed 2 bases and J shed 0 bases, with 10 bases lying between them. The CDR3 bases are TGTGCCAGCAGTTACCCGCGACAGACGAACACCGGGGAGCTGTTTTTT. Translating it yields CASSYPRQTNTGELFF.

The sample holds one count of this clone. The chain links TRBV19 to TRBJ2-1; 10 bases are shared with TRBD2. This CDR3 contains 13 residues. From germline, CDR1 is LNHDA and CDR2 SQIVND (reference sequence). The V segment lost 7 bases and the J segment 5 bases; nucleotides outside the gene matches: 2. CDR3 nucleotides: TGTGCCAGTAAAGGACTAGCGGACAATGAGCAGTTCTTC. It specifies CASKGLADNEQFF.

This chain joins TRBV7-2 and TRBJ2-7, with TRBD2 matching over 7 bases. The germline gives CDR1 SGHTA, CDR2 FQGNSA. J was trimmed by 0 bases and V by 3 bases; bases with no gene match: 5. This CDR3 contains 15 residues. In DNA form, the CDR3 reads TGTGCCAGCAGCTTGACGGGGGGTAGCTCCTACGAGCAGTACTTC. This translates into CASSLTGGSSYEQYF. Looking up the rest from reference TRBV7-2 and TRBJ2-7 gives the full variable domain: GAGVSQSPSNKVTEKGKDVELRCDPISGHTALYWYRQSLGQGLEFLIYFQGNSAPDKSGLPSDRFSAERTGGSVSTLTIQRTQQEDSAVYLCASSLTGGSSYEQYFGPGTRLTVT.

CDR3 in DNA: TGTGCCAGCAGCCCCGGGAGGTGGATCGATCAGCCCCAGCATTTT. Its translation: CASSPGRWIDQPQHF. The chain couples TRBV5-5 to TRBJ1-5; unclear D gene. The V end was cut by 4 bases, the J end by 5 bases, with 16 bases between. The CDR3 has 15 amino acids. Germline loops: CDR1 SGHKS, CDR2 YYEKEE (reference sequence).

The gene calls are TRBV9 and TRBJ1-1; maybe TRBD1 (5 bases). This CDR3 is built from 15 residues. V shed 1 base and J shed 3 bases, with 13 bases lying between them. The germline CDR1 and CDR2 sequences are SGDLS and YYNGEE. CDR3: CASSVTWGVDTEAFF. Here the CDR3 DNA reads TGTGCCAGCAGCGTAACATGGGGCGTCGACACTGAAGCTTTCTTT.

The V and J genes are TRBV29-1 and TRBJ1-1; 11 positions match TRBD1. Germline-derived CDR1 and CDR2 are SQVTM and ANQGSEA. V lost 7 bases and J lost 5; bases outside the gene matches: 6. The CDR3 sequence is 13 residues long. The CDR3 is CSAGTGGDTEAFF. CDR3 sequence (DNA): TGCAGCGCCGGGACAGGGGGAGATACTGAAGCTTTCTTT.

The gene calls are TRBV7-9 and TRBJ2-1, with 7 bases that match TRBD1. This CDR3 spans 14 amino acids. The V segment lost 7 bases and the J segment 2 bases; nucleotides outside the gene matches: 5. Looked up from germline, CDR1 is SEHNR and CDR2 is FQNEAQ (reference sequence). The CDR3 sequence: CASKDQGAYNEQFF. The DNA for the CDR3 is TGTGCCAGCAAAGACCAGGGGGCCTACAATGAGCAGTTCTTC. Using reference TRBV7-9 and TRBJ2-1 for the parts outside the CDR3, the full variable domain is DTGVSQNPRHKITKRGQNVTFRCDPISEHNRLYWYRQTLGQGPEFLTYFQNEAQLEKSRLLSDRFSAERPKGSFSTLEIQRTEQGDSAMYLCASKDQGAYNEQFFGPGTRLTVL.

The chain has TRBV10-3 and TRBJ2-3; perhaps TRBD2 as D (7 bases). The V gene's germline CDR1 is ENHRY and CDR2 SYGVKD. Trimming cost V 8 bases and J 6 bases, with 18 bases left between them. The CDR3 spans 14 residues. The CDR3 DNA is TGTGCCATCCAGATGGGAGGGGGAGTGGATACGCAGTATTTT. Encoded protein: CAIQMGGGVDTQYF.

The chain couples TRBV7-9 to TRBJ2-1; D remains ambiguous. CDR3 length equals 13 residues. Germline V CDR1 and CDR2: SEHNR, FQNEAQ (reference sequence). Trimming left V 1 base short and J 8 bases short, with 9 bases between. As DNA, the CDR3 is TGTGCCAGCAGCTTAGGTGGAGTAGATGAGCAGTTCTTC. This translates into CASSLGGVDEQFF.

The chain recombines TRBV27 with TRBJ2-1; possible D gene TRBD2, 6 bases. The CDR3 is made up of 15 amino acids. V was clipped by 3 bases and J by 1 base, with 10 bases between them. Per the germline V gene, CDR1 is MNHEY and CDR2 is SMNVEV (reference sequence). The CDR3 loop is CASSFLAQSYNEQFF. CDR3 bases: TGTGCCAGCAGTTTCCTAGCGCAATCCTACAATGAGCAGTTCTTC.

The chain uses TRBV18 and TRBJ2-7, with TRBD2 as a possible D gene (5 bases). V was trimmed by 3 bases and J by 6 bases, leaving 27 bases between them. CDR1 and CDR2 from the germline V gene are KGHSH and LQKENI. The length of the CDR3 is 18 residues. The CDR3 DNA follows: TGTGCCAGCTCACCGGTGACGGGGAGACCCCGCTCCTCTGGCGAGCAGTACTTC. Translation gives CASSPVTGRPRSSGEQYF.

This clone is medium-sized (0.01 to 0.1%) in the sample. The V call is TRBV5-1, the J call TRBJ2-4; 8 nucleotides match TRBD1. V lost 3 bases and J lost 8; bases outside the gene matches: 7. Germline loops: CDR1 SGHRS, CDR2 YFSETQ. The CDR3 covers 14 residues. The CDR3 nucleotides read TGCGCCAGCAGCTCCGGACAGGGTGGGGACATTCAGTACTTC. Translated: CASSSGQGGDIQYF.

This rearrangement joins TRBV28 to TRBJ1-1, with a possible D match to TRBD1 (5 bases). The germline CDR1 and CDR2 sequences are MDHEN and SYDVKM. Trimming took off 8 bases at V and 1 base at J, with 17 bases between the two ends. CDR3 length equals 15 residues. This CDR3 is CASRIKGISNTEAFF. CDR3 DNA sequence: TGTGCCAGCCGCATAAAGGGGATATCGAACACTGAAGCTTTCTTT.

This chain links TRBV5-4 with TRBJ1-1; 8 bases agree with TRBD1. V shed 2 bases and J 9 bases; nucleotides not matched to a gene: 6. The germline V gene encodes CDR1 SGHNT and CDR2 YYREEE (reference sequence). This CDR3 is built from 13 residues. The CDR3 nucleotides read TGTGCCAGCAGCTTTAGGGGGACAGGACAAGCTTTCTTT. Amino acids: CASSFRGTGQAFF.

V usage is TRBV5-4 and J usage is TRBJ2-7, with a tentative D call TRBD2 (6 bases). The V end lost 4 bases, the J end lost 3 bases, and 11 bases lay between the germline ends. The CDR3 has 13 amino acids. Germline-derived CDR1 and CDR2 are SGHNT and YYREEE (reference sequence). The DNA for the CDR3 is TGTGCCAGCAGCAATTACGGGGGCTACGAGCAGTACTTC. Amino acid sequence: CASSNYGGYEQYF.

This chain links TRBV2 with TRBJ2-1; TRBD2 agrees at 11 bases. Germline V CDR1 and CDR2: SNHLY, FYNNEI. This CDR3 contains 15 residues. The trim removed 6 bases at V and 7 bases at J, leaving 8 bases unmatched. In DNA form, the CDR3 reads TGTGCCAGCAGCCCAATAGCGGGAGGGCGGAATGAGCAGTTCTTC. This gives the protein CASSPIAGGRNEQFF.

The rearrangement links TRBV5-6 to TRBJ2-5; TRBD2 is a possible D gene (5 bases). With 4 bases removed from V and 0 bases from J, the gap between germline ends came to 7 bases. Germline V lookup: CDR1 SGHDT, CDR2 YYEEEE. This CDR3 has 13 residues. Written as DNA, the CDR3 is TGTGCCAGCAGCCCGGGATACCAAGAGACCCAGTACTTC. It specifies CASSPGYQETQYF.

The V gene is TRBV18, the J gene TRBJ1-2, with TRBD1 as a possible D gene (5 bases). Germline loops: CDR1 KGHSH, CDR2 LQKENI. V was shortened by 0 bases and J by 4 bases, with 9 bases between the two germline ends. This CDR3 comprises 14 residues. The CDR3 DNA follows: TGTGCCAGCTCACCACCTTCAGACAGCTATGGCTACACCTTC. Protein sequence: CASSPPSDSYGYTF.

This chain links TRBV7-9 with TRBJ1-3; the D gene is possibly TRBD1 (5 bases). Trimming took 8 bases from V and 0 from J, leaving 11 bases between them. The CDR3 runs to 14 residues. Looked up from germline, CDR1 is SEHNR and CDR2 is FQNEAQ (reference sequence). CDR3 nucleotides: TGTGCCAGCCCACAGGCCCGCTCTGGAAACACCATATATTTT. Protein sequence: CASPQARSGNTIYF.